The 25 T cell receptor beta chains below were found in one sample sequenced in a study of blood T cell repertoires in COVID-19. Sequenced by immunoSEQ multiplex PCR; TCRdb stores in-frame clones only, minus some. This sample carries about 200,000 clones, approximately 87% of them seen once, and the ten largest clones take 6.2%. What was sequenced was peripheral blood. The receptors were sampled from a man in his sixties who had recovered from COVID-19.

The chain links TRBV20-1 to TRBJ2-7; 9 bases are a match to TRBD1. This CDR3 is built from 15 residues. Per the germline V gene, CDR1 is DFQATT and CDR2 is SNEGSKA (reference sequence). V trimming: 3 bases; J trimming: 0 bases; junction bases outside the gene matches: 6. This chain's CDR3 is CSASELTGGSYEQYF. The CDR3 DNA follows: TGCAGTGCTAGTGAGCTGACAGGGGGCTCCTACGAGCAGTACTTC.

In regard to this clone: Other nucleotide sequences from this sample produce the same CDR3. The chain uses TRBV5-1 and TRBJ2-1, with D possibly matching TRBD2 (6 bases). Trimming shortened V by 0 bases and J by 4 bases, and 11 bases separated the two germline ends. The germline gives CDR1 SGHRS, CDR2 YFSETQ. This CDR3 region has 15 residues. The CDR3 sequence: CASSLVAGSYNEQFF. CDR3 nucleotide sequence: TGCGCCAGCAGCTTGGTGGCGGGGAGTTACAATGAGCAGTTCTTC.

This clone has only one observation. The J gene is TRBJ2-3, the V gene TRBV6-6; 10 bases are a match to TRBD2. The CDR3 extends over 18 amino acids. Germline CDR1 MNHNY, CDR2 SVGAGI (reference sequence). Trimming took 5 bases from V and 3 from J; bases not matched to a gene: 14. The CDR3 coding sequence is TGTGCCAGCAGTCTGGCCGCTCTAGCGGGAGCACTTACAGATACGCAGTATTTT. Translated, it gives CASSLAALAGALTDTQYF.

The genes are TRBV24-1 and TRBJ2-3, with D tentatively TRBD1 (5 bases). Germline V gives CDR1 KGHDR, CDR2 SFDVKD. The V and J ends lost 2 bases and 4 bases respectively, with 12 bases between them. This CDR3 is built from 15 residues. The CDR3 region is CATSDSQGRADTQYF. The CDR3 nucleotides read TGTGCCACCAGTGATTCCCAGGGCCGCGCAGATACGCAGTATTTT.

The CDR3 loop is CASSEAGGRGYTF. The CDR3 DNA sequence: TGTGCCAGCAGTGAAGCCGGGGGGCGCGGCTACACCTTC. The rearrangement links TRBV6-1 to TRBJ1-2, with D perhaps TRBD1 (6 bases). Trimming took 0 bases from V and 8 from J, leaving 10 bases between them. The CDR3 has 13 amino acids. The germline CDR1 and CDR2 sequences are MNHNS and SASEGT.

This clone was seen once. V usage is TRBV25-1 and J usage is TRBJ1-5; 8 bases map to TRBD1. The CDR3 totals 15 residues. V lost 2 bases and J lost 7; bases outside the gene matches: 7. CDR1 and CDR2 (germline): MGHDK, SYGVNS. This chain's CDR3 is CASSEPDREDQPQHF. The CDR3 DNA follows: TGTGCCAGCAGTGAACCGGACAGGGAGGACCAGCCCCAGCATTTT.

V gene TRBV6-5 combines with J gene TRBJ2-1; TRBD1 matches 7 bases. J lost 5 bases, V lost 8 bases, and 12 bases had no gene match. From germline, CDR1 is MNHEY and CDR2 SVGAGI. This CDR3 is built from 15 residues. CDR3 amino acids: CASRQGSNTHNEQFF. The CDR3 region has the DNA TGTGCCAGCCGACAGGGATCAAACACACACAATGAGCAGTTCTTC.

Only one count was recorded for this clone. The gene calls are TRBV19 and TRBJ2-5; perhaps TRBD2 as D (6 bases). Germline-derived CDR1 and CDR2 are LNHDA and SQIVND (reference sequence). V was shortened by 5 bases and J by 5 bases, with 18 bases between the two germline ends. The CDR3 consists of 15 residues. The CDR3 region has the DNA TGTGCCAGTAGTCTTTCCGGGGGATTTGGGGAGACCCAGTACTTC. It codes for CASSLSGGFGETQYF. The full variable domain, rest sourced from reference TRBV19 and TRBJ2-5, is DGGITQSPKYLFRKEGQNVTLSCEQNLNHDAMYWYRQDPGQGLRLIYYSQIVNDFQKGDIAEGYSVSREKKESFPLTVTSAQKNPTAFYLCASSLSGGFGETQYFGPGTRLLVL.

The chain employs TRBV18 and TRBJ2-1; 12 nucleotides align to TRBD2. This CDR3 contains 16 residues. Germline V gene data show CDR1 as KGHSH and CDR2 as LQKENI. V was pared by 3 bases and J by 7 bases, with 7 bases of the junction left unmatched. CDR3 coding DNA: TGTGCCAGCTCACCCCTCCTAACTAGCGGGGGGAATGAGCAGTTCTTC. Its protein is CASSPLLTSGGNEQFF.

The chain carries TRBV5-1 and TRBJ1-1; the D is unclear. The CDR3 contains 17 residues. The V gene lost 0 bases and the J gene lost 8 bases, with 23 bases spanning the gap. Germline CDR1 reads SGHRS; CDR2 reads YFSETQ. This CDR3 reads CASSLVLFDYGAQEAFF. In nucleotides, the CDR3 is TGCGCCAGCAGCTTGGTTTTATTTGATTACGGAGCGCAAGAAGCTTTCTTT.

This chain joins TRBV19 and TRBJ1-1, with a weak D call TRBD1 (5 bases). The V gene's germline CDR1 is LNHDA and CDR2 SQIVND (reference sequence). Trimming removed 0 bases at V and 1 base at J, with 18 bases between. The CDR3 loop spans 18 amino acids. CDR3 nucleotide sequence: TGTGCCAGTAGTATAGATCATCAGGGAAGTTCACCGAACACTGAAGCTTTCTTT. This encodes CASSIDHQGSSPNTEAFF.

The chain joins TRBV14 to TRBJ2-1; a possible D gene is TRBD2 (5 bases). The CDR3 is made up of 18 amino acids. Germline values: CDR1 SGHDN, CDR2 FVKESK. V dropped 5 bases and J dropped 4 bases, with 24 bases sitting between them. CDR3 region: CASSERRPGSSSYNEQFF. CDR3 nucleotides: TGTGCCAGCAGCGAACGTCGACCGGGGTCAAGTTCATACAATGAGCAGTTCTTC.

V usage is TRBV27 and J usage is TRBJ2-4; 11 nucleotides align to TRBD2. In germline, CDR1 is MNHEY, CDR2 SMNVEV (reference sequence). Losses at the gene ends were 6 bases for V and 3 bases for J; bases not matched to a gene: 16. The CDR3 is made up of 19 amino acids. The CDR3 is CASRPGLAATMGIKNIQYF. DNA of the CDR3: TGTGCCAGCAGGCCGGGACTAGCGGCCACCATGGGGATCAAAAACATTCAGTACTTC.

This chain connects TRBV14 to TRBJ2-7; D is unclear. Germline loops: CDR1 SGHDN, CDR2 FVKESK. The CDR3 totals 14 residues. Trimming removed 4 bases from V and 6 bases from J, with 16 bases in between. For the CDR3, the DNA is TGTGCCAGCAGCCTCACCCTCACCCTGAGCGAGCAGTACTTC. This translates into CASSLTLTLSEQYF.

The genes are TRBV30 and TRBJ1-2, with D possibly TRBD1 on 6 matching bases. The CDR3 totals 15 residues. The germline CDR1 and CDR2 sequences are GTSNPN and SVGIG (reference sequence). Trimming shortened V by 1 base and J by 1 base, and 13 bases separated the two germline ends. The CDR3 DNA is TGTGCCTGGAGTGCGGCAGGGGAAGATAACTATGGCTACACCTTC. Amino acids: CAWSAAGEDNYGYTF.

The genes are TRBV7-3 and TRBJ2-7; the D gene is possibly TRBD2 (5 bases). CDR3 length equals 15 residues. Trimming removed 7 bases from V and 0 bases from J, with 16 bases in between. Germline V gene sequence: CDR1 SGHTA, CDR2 FQGTGA. The CDR3 DNA reads TGTGCCAGCACCCCACCGGGGTTGAGCTCCTACGAGCAGTACTTC. This sequence encodes CASTPPGLSSYEQYF.

V gene TRBV5-1 combines with J gene TRBJ1-5; D gene uncertain. The V and J ends lost 5 bases and 9 bases respectively, with 15 bases between them. The CDR3 sequence is 13 residues long. The germline CDR1 and CDR2 sequences are SGHRS and YFSETQ. The DNA for the CDR3 is TGCGCCAGCAGTCCAGGTCAGTTACGGCCCCAGCATTTT. It yields the protein CASSPGQLRPQHF. The whole variable domain, filled in from reference TRBV5-1 and TRBJ1-5, reads KAGVTQTPRYLIKTRGQQVTLSCSPISGHRSVSWYQQTPGQGLQFLFEYFSETQRNKGNFPGRFSGRQFSNSRSEMNVSTLELGDSALYLCASSPGQLRPQHFGDGTRLSIL.

This clone was recorded only once. The J gene is TRBJ2-1, the V gene TRBV30, with 11 bases identical to TRBD2. CDR3 length equals 15 residues. V trimming: 4 bases; J trimming: 9 bases; junction bases outside the gene matches: 11. Germline values: CDR1 GTSNPN, CDR2 SVGIG (reference sequence). The CDR3 spells CAWTLAGAGVGEQFF. CDR3 coding DNA: TGTGCCTGGACACTAGCGGGAGCTGGGGTAGGTGAGCAGTTCTTC.

On this clone itself: At the DNA level, this CDR3 is encoded by other sequences in the same sample as well. The rearrangement links TRBV5-1 to TRBJ2-1; D may be TRBD1 (5 bases). This CDR3 has 14 amino acids. Trimming stripped 0 bases from V and 4 bases from J, with 8 bases between. Germline-derived CDR1 and CDR2 are SGHRS and YFSETQ. CDR3 residues: CASSLGQGYNEQFF. Written as DNA, the CDR3 is TGCGCCAGCAGCTTGGGGCAGGGTTACAATGAGCAGTTCTTC.

This clone was recorded only once. Here the CDR3 reads CASSPFSGVYTEAFF. DNA of the CDR3: TGTGCCAGCAGCCCATTCTCCGGAGTCTACACTGAAGCTTTCTTT. The V and J genes are TRBV2 and TRBJ1-1; D ambiguous. Trimming pared 6 bases from V and 3 bases from J, leaving 17 bases between. CDR1 and CDR2 from the germline V gene are SNHLY and FYNNEI. The CDR3 runs 15 residues.

V is TRBV13 and J is TRBJ1-2, with 9 bases lining up with TRBD1. The CDR3 runs 15 residues. Germline loops: CDR1 PRHDT, CDR2 FYEKMQ (reference sequence). V gave up 3 bases and J gave up 7 bases; unmatched junction bases: 9. DNA for the CDR3: TGTGCCAGCAGCTTCCCTGACAGGGGGAAGGTTGGCTACACCTTC. Translated, it gives CASSFPDRGKVGYTF. The whole variable domain, filled in from reference TRBV13 and TRBJ1-2, reads AAGVIQSPRHLIKEKRETATLKCYPIPRHDTVYWYQQGPGQDPQFLISFYEKMQSDKGSIPDRFSAQQFSDYHSELNMSSLELGDSALYFCASSFPDRGKVGYTFGSGTRLTVV.

J is TRBJ2-3 and V is TRBV24-1; TRBD2 matches at 13 bases. The CDR3 has 17 amino acids. The V gene end was trimmed by 3 bases and the J gene end by 5 bases; junction bases not matched to a gene: 7. Germline V gene sequence: CDR1 KGHDR, CDR2 SFDVKD. The CDR3 region has the DNA TGTGCCACCAGTGATAGCCGGACTAGCGGGAGTGGAGATACGCAGTATTTT. Translation: CATSDSRTSGSGDTQYF.

V and J are TRBV5-1 and TRBJ1-3; TRBD1 aligns across 7 bases. This CDR3 is 17 amino acids long. V shed 4 bases, J shed 1 base, and the junction held 11 bases outside the gene matches. Germline V gene lookup returns CDR1 SGHRS and CDR2 YFSETQ. The DNA of the CDR3 is TGCGCCAGCAGCCGGAAGACAGGGCACCAGTCTGGAAACACCATATATTTT. Protein product: CASSRKTGHQSGNTIYF.

This chain uses TRBV6-5 with TRBJ1-2; TRBD1 agrees at 7 bases. CDR1 is MNHEY, CDR2 SVGAGI, per germline. The CDR3 spans 15 residues. In DNA, the CDR3 is TGTGCAGTTATGCCCGGGGACAGCCCCTATGGAGGCTACACCTTC. Translation: CAVMPGDSPYGGYTF.

This clone has only a few counts. The CDR3 protein is CASSQGGGSTGELFF. The DNA for the CDR3 is TGTGCCAGCAGCCAGGGCGGGGGTTCCACCGGGGAGCTGTTTTTT. This chain uses TRBV7-9 with TRBJ2-2, with 7 nucleotides matching TRBD2. The length of the CDR3 is 15 residues. Looked up from germline, CDR1 is SEHNR and CDR2 is FQNEAQ (reference sequence). J was trimmed by 4 bases and V by 5 bases; bases with no gene match: 7.